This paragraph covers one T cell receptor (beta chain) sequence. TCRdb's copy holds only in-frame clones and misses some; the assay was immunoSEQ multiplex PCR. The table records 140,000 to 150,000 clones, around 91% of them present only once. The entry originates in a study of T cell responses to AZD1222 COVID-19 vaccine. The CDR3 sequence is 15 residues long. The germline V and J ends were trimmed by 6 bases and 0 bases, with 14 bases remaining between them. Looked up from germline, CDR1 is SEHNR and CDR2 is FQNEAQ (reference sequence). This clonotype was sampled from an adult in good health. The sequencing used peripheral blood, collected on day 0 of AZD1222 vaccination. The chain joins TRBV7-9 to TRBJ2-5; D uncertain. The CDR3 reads CASSSRITHQETQYF. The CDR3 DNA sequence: TGTGCCAGCAGTTCCAGGATCACCCACCAAGAGACCCAGTACTTC.